These 8 T cell receptor beta chains share one sample of origin, sequenced in a study of response to subunit inactivated influenza vaccine. TCRdb re-derived calls from the RT-PCR reads in MiXCR, one entry per CDR3 protein. This table holds 450,000 to 600,000 distinct CDR3 sequences, less than 10% found once. This material consisted of PBMCs from blood, taken roughly 24 months after vaccination. These receptors were taken from a man aged 45 to 75 who received an inactivated influenza vaccine.

This clonotype was seen many times. The rearrangement joins TRBV11-2 to TRBJ2-1, with D possibly matching TRBD2 (6 bases). The CDR3 totals 11 residues. Trimming cost V 3 bases and J 12 bases, with 9 bases left between them. Germline V lookup: CDR1 SGHAT, CDR2 FQNNGV. This chain's CDR3 is CASSLGEVQFF. CDR3 DNA: TGTGCCAGCAGCTTGGGGGAGGTGCAGTTCTTC. Complete variable domain (other parts from reference TRBV11-2 and TRBJ2-1): EAGVAQSPRYKIIEKRQSVAFWCNPISGHATLYWYQQILGQGPKLLIQFQNNGVVDDSQLPKDRFSAERLKGVDSTLKIQPAKLEDSAVYLCASSLGEVQFFGPGTRLTVL.

This clonotype has ten or more counts. The rearrangement links TRBV29-1 to TRBJ2-5; D is ambiguous. Germline lookup yields CDR1 SQVTM and CDR2 ANQGSEA. CDR3 length: 10 residues. V lost 5 bases to trimming and J lost 9 bases, with 10 bases between them. CDR3 sequence reads: CSVTISAQYF. The DNA of the CDR3 is TGCAGCGTTACCATTTCGGCCCAGTACTTC.

The J gene is TRBJ1-1, the V gene TRBV5-1; D remains unclear. Trimming shortened V by 3 bases and J by 0 bases, and 15 bases separated the two germline ends. Germline V gene data show CDR1 as SGHRS and CDR2 as YFSETQ. The CDR3 is 16 residues long. This CDR3 reads CASSSRRTPMNTEAFF. In DNA, the CDR3 is TGCGCCAGCAGCTCTCGACGGACCCCCATGAACACTGAAGCTTTCTTT.

This clonotype came up many times. This chain links TRBV12-3 or TRBV12-4 with TRBJ2-7; no firm D call. This CDR3 region has 14 residues. Trimming took off 5 bases at V and 0 bases at J, with 11 bases between the two ends. As DNA, the CDR3 is TGTGCCAGCAGTCCTCAGGCTCACTCCTACGAGCAGTACTTC. It encodes CASSPQAHSYEQYF.

In DNA form, the CDR3 reads TGCGCCAGCAGAATGGCGGCGGTCTCCTACGAGCAGTACTTC. Translated, it gives CASRMAAVSYEQYF. The chain uses TRBV10-2 and TRBJ2-7; D gene unclear. This CDR3 is built from 14 residues. From germline, CDR1 is WSHSY and CDR2 SAAADI. V lost 6 bases, J lost 0 bases, and 12 bases lay in between.

This clonotype was observed a few times. The rearrangement joins TRBV4-3 to TRBJ1-2; 9 nucleotides agree with TRBD1. The CDR3 has 15 amino acids. V shed 3 bases and J 7 bases; nucleotides not matched to a gene: 9. Germline CDR1 LGHNA, CDR2 YSLEER. DNA for the CDR3: TGCGCCAGCAGCCAGGGACCCGGGACAGGGACTGGCTACACCTTC. Amino acids: CASSQGPGTGTGYTF.

This clonotype was observed at least ten times. This chain links TRBV5-1 with TRBJ1-1; D gene uncertain. V shed 1 base and J shed 1 base, with 11 bases lying between them. The length of the CDR3 is 15 residues. The V gene's germline CDR1 is SGHRS and CDR2 YFSETQ. The DNA for the CDR3 is TGCGCCAGCAGCTTGACTAAGGACGGGAACACTGAAGCTTTCTTT. Translation: CASSLTKDGNTEAFF. The full variable domain, completed using reference TRBV5-1 and TRBJ1-1, is KAGVTQTPRYLIKTRGQQVTLSCSPISGHRSVSWYQQTPGQGLQFLFEYFSETQRNKGNFPGRFSGRQFSNSRSEMNVSTLELGDSALYLCASSLTKDGNTEAFFGQGTRLTVV.

This clonotype was seen more than once but under ten times. The chain links TRBV30 to TRBJ2-2, with D uncertain. The germline CDR1 and CDR2 sequences are GTSNPN and SVGIG (reference sequence). The CDR3 extends over 13 amino acids. The V and J ends lost 8 bases and 4 bases respectively, with 14 bases between them. This CDR3 reads CAQRTVSTGELFF. The DNA of the CDR3 is TGTGCCCAACGGACCGTGAGCACCGGGGAGCTGTTTTTT.